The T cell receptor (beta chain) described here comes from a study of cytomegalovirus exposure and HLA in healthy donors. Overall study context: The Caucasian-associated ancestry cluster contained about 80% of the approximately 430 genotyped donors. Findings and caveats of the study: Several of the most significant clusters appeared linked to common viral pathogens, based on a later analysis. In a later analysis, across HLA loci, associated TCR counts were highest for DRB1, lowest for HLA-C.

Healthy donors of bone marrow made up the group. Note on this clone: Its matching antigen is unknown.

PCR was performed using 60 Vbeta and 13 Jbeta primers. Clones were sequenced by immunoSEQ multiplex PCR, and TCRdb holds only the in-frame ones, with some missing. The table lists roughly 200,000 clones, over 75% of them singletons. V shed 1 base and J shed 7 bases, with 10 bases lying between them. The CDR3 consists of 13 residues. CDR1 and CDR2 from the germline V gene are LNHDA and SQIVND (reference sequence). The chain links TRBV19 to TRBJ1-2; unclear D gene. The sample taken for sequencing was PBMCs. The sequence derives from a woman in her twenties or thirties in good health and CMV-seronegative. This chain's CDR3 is CASSIGREGGYTF. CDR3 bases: TGTGCCAGTAGTATAGGAAGGGAGGGTGGCTACACCTTC.